Below, one T cell receptor (beta chain) is given with its context. Its antigen is unidentified. The CDR3 totals 15 residues. J gave up 2 bases and V 6 bases, and 6 bases lay outside the gene matches. Germline V CDR1 and CDR2: SNHLY, FYNNEI. TCRdb processed the 5' RACE reads anew with MiXCR; each CDR3 protein has one entry. The sample consists of about 470,000 distinct CDR3 sequences, 15% to 20% of them appearing once. The data were obtained in a study of T-cell memory formation after mild COVID-19. Whole-study results and caveats: CM and EM subsets held most contracting CD4+ clones; EMRA held CD8+ ones.

Sequenced material: PBMCs or a T cell subset sorted from them (not recorded which). V usage is TRBV2 and J usage is TRBJ2-2; 7 nucleotides line up with TRBD1. This receptor was identified in an adult woman who had mild COVID-19 (a few samples of this study predate the infection). Cell type and time point are not known. CDR3 amino acids: CASRGQKINTGELFF. In nucleotides, the CDR3 is TGTGCCAGCAGGGGACAGAAAATAAACACCGGGGAGCTGTTTTTT.